The following is a T cell receptor beta chain sequence with its context. This sample is drawn from a study of T cells after yellow fever vaccination. MiXCR was run by TCRdb on the 5' RACE reads, yielding one entry per CDR3 protein. Among around 300,000 distinct CDR3 sequences listed, 4.1% were seen once. The trim removed 3 bases at V and 4 bases at J, leaving 5 bases unmatched. Germline V gene data show CDR1 as MNHNS and CDR2 as SASEGT. The CDR3 contains 15 residues. The sequenced sample was PBMCs, obtained 5 days after the yellow fever booster vaccination. The chain uses TRBV6-1 and TRBJ2-2; the match to TRBD2 covers 7 bases. The receptor was isolated from a man younger than 35 who received the YFV17D yellow fever vaccine. CDR3 bases: TGTGCCAGCAGTGAGAAGCGGGGTGGCACCGGGGAGCTGTTTTTT. This codes for CASSEKRGGTGELFF.